Listed below are T cell receptor beta chains from one sample, sequenced in a study of blood T cells in healthy people across ages. MiXCR, run by TCRdb on the 5' RACE reads, gives a single entry per CDR3 protein. The sample records about 560,000 distinct CDR3 sequences, 27% being singletons. These data were likewise used in another study, on T cells of mothers and their children.

The sample consisted of blood. These TCRs come from a boy aged 2 to 9 in good health. Both conserved end residues are part of each CDR3. A D gene is named only where the DNA matches it firmly. For some rows the clone size is stated as once, few or many, or as a class when expanded; others skip it.

CDR3 length,clone size,J gene,V gene,D gene,CDR3 DNA,CDR3 protein
15,few,TRBJ2-7,TRBV7-6,-,TGTGCCAGCAGCTCACAGACTCGGAGGGCCTACGAGCAGTACTTC,CASSSQTRRAYEQYF
16,few,TRBJ2-5,TRBV14,-,TGTGCCAGCAGCCAAGGCCGGGACTTGTACCAAGAGACCCAGTACTTC,CASSQGRDLYQETQYF
15,-,TRBJ2-7,TRBV25-1,TRBD1,TGTGCCAGCAGTGAATGGGGGGGACAGGGGCGAGAGCAGTACTTC,CASSEWGGQGREQYF
14,many,TRBJ2-3,TRBV19,TRBD2,TGTGCCAGTAGTTGGGGGGGATCCACAGATACGCAGTATTTT,CASSWGGSTDTQYF
14,many,TRBJ1-1,TRBV18,-,TGTGCCAGCACCAAGGAAGGGGATAGCACTGAAGCTTTCTTT,CASTKEGDSTEAFF
14,-,TRBJ2-2,TRBV29-1,-,TGCAGCGTTGGGTCAGGGGTTAACACCGGGGAGCTGTTTTTT,CSVGSGVNTGELFF
17,-,TRBJ1-3,TRBV7-8,-,TGTGCCAGCAGCTTATGGGTACAGGCTAGCTCTGGAAACACCATATATTTT,CASSLWVQASSGNTIYF
13,-,TRBJ1-3,TRBV6-5,-,TGTGCCAGCAGTCCTCCTTCTAGAAACACCATATATTTT,CASSPPSRNTIYF
13,-,TRBJ2-5,TRBV20-1,TRBD2,TGCAGTGCTGGGGCCCTAGCGGAAGAGACCCAGTACTTC,CSAGALAEETQYF
14,many,TRBJ2-7,TRBV6-2/TRBV6-3,-,TGTGCCAGCAGCCAAGAAGGGACATTATACGAGCAGTACTTC,CASSQEGTLYEQYF
17,-,TRBJ2-4,TRBV7-9,TRBD2,TGTGCCAGCAGCTTAGAGATAGCGGGAGGGCCTCGGAACATTCAGTACTTC,CASSLEIAGGPRNIQYF
17,-,TRBJ2-5,TRBV3-1,TRBD2,TGTGCCAGCAGCCAAGAGGCTAGCGGGAGGCCGGCGGAGACCCAGTACTTC,CASSQEASGRPAETQYF
14,-,TRBJ2-1,TRBV28,TRBD2,TGTGCCAGCAGGCAAGCGGGAACCTACAATGAGCAGTTCTTC,CASRQAGTYNEQFF
16,-,TRBJ1-4,TRBV20-1,-,TGCAGTGCTAGGACCCTTCGACAGGCCAATAATGAAAAACTGTTTTTT,CSARTLRQANNEKLFF
14,few,TRBJ1-5,TRBV20-1,TRBD1,TGCAGTGCCCAGGGGGCGCTGAGCAATCAGCCCCAGCATTTT,CSAQGALSNQPQHF
20,few,TRBJ2-7,TRBV7-9,TRBD2,TGTGCCAGCAGCTTAGGGTTGCTCGGGACTAGCGGGAGGGCTCCTGACGAGCAGTACTTC,CASSLGLLGTSGRAPDEQYF
14,few,TRBJ1-4,TRBV29-1,TRBD1,TGCAGCGTTTACCTGACAGGGGCGAATGAAAAACTGTTTTTT,CSVYLTGANEKLFF
15,-,TRBJ1-2,TRBV27,TRBD1,TGTGCCAGCAGCCCTAGGGACAGAGGTTACGATGGCTACACCTTC,CASSPRDRGYDGYTF
13,-,TRBJ1-2,TRBV30,-,TGTGCCTGGAGTTCGAGGAGTGACTATGGCTACACCTTC,CAWSSRSDYGYTF
14,-,TRBJ2-7,TRBV7-9,TRBD2,TGTGCCAGCAGCTTAATGGGCGGGAGGGGCGAGCAGTACTTC,CASSLMGGRGEQYF
13,-,TRBJ2-1,TRBV29-1,TRBD2,TGCAGCGTCCGGACTAGCGGGGGGCTTGAGCAGTTCTTC,CSVRTSGGLEQFF
13,-,TRBJ2-3,TRBV6-5,-,TGTGCCAGCAGCTGGGACGCCACAGATACGCAGTATTTT,CASSWDATDTQYF
13,-,TRBJ2-7,TRBV5-1,TRBD1,TGCGCCAGCAGGACGACAGGGAGCTACGAGCAGTACTTC,CASRTTGSYEQYF
13,few,TRBJ2-7,TRBV20-1,-,TGCAGTGCTCGAGTAGAAGGCTCCTACGAGCAGTACTTC,CSARVEGSYEQYF
17,few,TRBJ2-7,TRBV6-1,TRBD2,TGTGCCAGCAGTGAGCACGCCGGGACTAGCGGAACCTACGAGCAGTACTTC,CASSEHAGTSGTYEQYF
14,few,TRBJ2-1,TRBV3-1,TRBD1,TGTGCCGGCAGCCGGGACAGGACGGACGATGAGCAGTTCTTC,CAGSRDRTDDEQFF
16,-,TRBJ2-3,TRBV27,-,TGTGCCAGCAGTTTATCAGGAGGGGGGCAAACAGATACGCAGTATTTT,CASSLSGGGQTDTQYF
14,few,TRBJ2-5,TRBV6-5,-,TGTGCCAGCAGTTTCGGACTCGTCCAAGAGACCCAGTACTTC,CASSFGLVQETQYF
14,few,TRBJ2-7,TRBV7-2,-,TGTGCCAGCAGCTTTAACCCTAGGGCCTACGAGCAGTACTTC,CASSFNPRAYEQYF
14,once,TRBJ1-2,TRBV20-1,TRBD1,TGCAGTGCGAAAACTGGACAGGAGTACTATGGCTACACCTTC,CSAKTGQEYYGYTF
13,few,TRBJ1-6,TRBV30,-,TGTGCCTGGAGCCAGCCCCCCCGGTCACCCCTCCACTTT,CAWSQPPRSPLHF
17,-,TRBJ2-5,TRBV5-1,TRBD1,TGCGCCAGCAGCTTCCCTCGACAGGGGGCAAGACGGGAGACCCAGTACTTC,CASSFPRQGARRETQYF
12,-,TRBJ2-7,TRBV19,-,TGTGCCAGTAGTCGTCGGCCCTACGAGCAGTACTTC,CASSRRPYEQYF
15,few,TRBJ1-2,TRBV27,-,TGTGCCAGCAGTCCCCTGGCACTAGGTAACTATGGCTACACCTTC,CASSPLALGNYGYTF
17,-,TRBJ2-5,TRBV10-3,TRBD2,TGTGCCATCAGTGAGCCCGATTTAGCGGGGGGGCAAGAGACCCAGTACTTC,CAISEPDLAGGQETQYF
13,few,TRBJ2-7,TRBV29-1,-,TGCAGCGTTGAAGGCCGATCCGCCTACGAGCAGTACTTC,CSVEGRSAYEQYF
14,-,TRBJ1-3,TRBV18,TRBD1,TGTGCCAGCTCACCGACAGGGCCTGGAAACACCATATATTTT,CASSPTGPGNTIYF
15,-,TRBJ1-5,TRBV6-5,-,TGTGCCCAGCAGTTAATGCCAGGGAATGATCAGCCCCAGCATTTT,CAQQLMPGNDQPQHF
15,-,TRBJ2-7,TRBV3-1,-,TGTGCCAGCAGCCAAGCTGTCGGGACTCGGGACGAGCAGTACTTC,CASSQAVGTRDEQYF
12,-,TRBJ2-7,TRBV20-1,TRBD2,TGCAGTGCTCGTCTAGCGGATTACGAGCAGTACTTC,CSARLADYEQYF
13,few,TRBJ2-1,TRBV6-2/TRBV6-3,-,TGTGCCAGCAACCGGGACAAATACAATGAGCAGTTCTTC,CASNRDKYNEQFF
15,-,TRBJ2-3,TRBV6-4,-,TGTGCCAGCAGTGTCTTCGCCAGGGGCAGAGATACGCAGTATTTT,CASSVFARGRDTQYF
13,-,TRBJ1-1,TRBV25-1,-,TGTGCCAGCAGTGTTCAGTGGAACACTGAAGCTTTCTTT,CASSVQWNTEAFF
18,-,TRBJ2-3,TRBV7-2,TRBD2,TGTGCCAGCAGCTTAACAGCGGGAGGGTACCCCTCCACAGATACGCAGTATTTT,CASSLTAGGYPSTDTQYF
16,-,TRBJ2-7,TRBV5-1,TRBD2,TGCGCCAGCAGCTTGAGGCCTAGCGGGTCCTTTAACGAGCAGTACTTC,CASSLRPSGSFNEQYF
15,few,TRBJ2-5,TRBV15,-,TGTGCCACCAGCAGAGATTACGCTAGCAGGGAGACCCTGTACTTC,CATSRDYASRETLYF
15,few,TRBJ2-2,TRBV10-3,-,TGTGCCATCAGTTACCGGGCCTTGAACACCGGGGAGCTGTTTTTT,CAISYRALNTGELFF